A single sample gave rise to the 18 T cell receptor beta chains below, sequenced in a study of regulatory T cells in long-lasting Graves disease. Arm-PCR of CDR3 regions and iRepertoire HTBI primers were the basis on which TCR beta libraries were built. Via MiXCR, TCRdb re-called the multiplex PCR reads, giving one row per CDR3 protein. In the table there are about 300,000 distinct CDR3 sequences, roughly 18% of which are singletons. Specified time point: newly diagnosed GD, antithyroid drugs for less than 3 months. PBMC RNA served as the TCR library source. The material sequenced was peripheral blood mononuclear cells (PBMCs), taken at new diagnosis, from a patient treated with antithyroid drugs. All receptors come from a female donor with Graves disease.

The table lists this clonotype with many counts. V usage is TRBV7-9 and J usage is TRBJ1-1; D unresolved. This CDR3 has 13 residues. The V gene's germline CDR1 is SEHNR and CDR2 FQNEAQ (reference sequence). The germline V and J ends were trimmed by 5 bases and 1 base, with 8 bases remaining between them. In nucleotides, the CDR3 is TGTGCCAGCAGCCGCCAGGAGAACACTGAAGCTTTCTTT. This codes for CASSRQENTEAFF.

Ten or more counts support this clonotype. The rearrangement links TRBV28 to TRBJ2-3; 11 bases fit TRBD2. J was trimmed by 3 bases and V by 2 bases; bases with no gene match: 4. The CDR3 extends over 16 amino acids. Per the germline V gene, CDR1 is MDHEN and CDR2 is SYDVKM. The DNA for the CDR3 is TGTGCCAGCAGTTTACCGATAGCGGGAGGGACAGATACGCAGTATTTT. Translated, it gives CASSLPIAGGTDTQYF.

Ten or more counts support this clonotype. The chain links TRBV7-9 to TRBJ2-1, with 7 bases aligning to TRBD2. CDR3 length: 14 residues. Trimming cost V 5 bases and J 9 bases; bases outside gene matches: 10. Germline V gene data show CDR1 as SEHNR and CDR2 as FQNEAQ (reference sequence). The CDR3 sequence is CASSRAGVASEQFF. The DNA of the CDR3 is TGTGCCAGCAGCCGGGCGGGGGTTGCGAGTGAGCAGTTCTTC.

This chain links TRBV20-1 with TRBJ2-3; D remains ambiguous. Trimming cost V 3 bases and J 1 base, with 11 bases left between them. From germline, CDR1 is DFQATT and CDR2 SNEGSKA (reference sequence). The CDR3 length is 14 residues. DNA of the CDR3: TGCAGTGCTAGGCCCTACTTGGGCACAGATACGCAGTATTTT. Encoded protein: CSARPYLGTDTQYF.

The chain links TRBV24-1 to TRBJ1-2; the D is unclear. The CDR3 is 11 residues long. Germline V CDR1 and CDR2: KGHDR, SFDVKD. The V and J ends lost 4 bases and 10 bases respectively, with 9 bases between them. DNA for the CDR3: TGTGCCACCAGTGACTCCTCTTCCTACACCTTC. This codes for CATSDSSSYTF.

This clonotype was picked up many times. The J gene is TRBJ2-7, the V gene TRBV28; 11 bases match TRBD2. Unmatched junction bases numbered 6, after V lost 11 bases and J lost 0 bases. The CDR3 is 14 residues long. Germline CDR1 and CDR2: MDHEN and SYDVKM. As DNA, the CDR3 is TGTGCCGACCCGGGACTAGCGGTCTCCTACGAGCAGTACTTC. It is translated as CADPGLAVSYEQYF.

This clonotype was observed a few times. Here the CDR3 omits its conserved ending phenylalanine or tryptophan, so a read error is the likely source. The chain recombines TRBV5-1 with TRBJ2-7; TRBD2 might be the D (7 bases). V lost 5 bases to trimming and J lost 1 base, with 16 bases between them. The CDR3 has 15 amino acids. The germline gives CDR1 SGHRS, CDR2 YFSETQ. This CDR3 is CASRGGLADSYEQYL. The CDR3 region has the DNA TGCGCCAGCAGGGGGGGGCTAGCGGATTCCTACGAGCAGTACCTC.

About this clonotype: Mismatch with germline at one junction end may stem from a read error. V and J are TRBV29-1 and TRBJ2-1; perhaps TRBD2 as D (6 bases). CDR1 SQVTM and CDR2 ANQGSEA come from the germline V gene. This CDR3 spans 14 amino acids. The CDR3 loop is CSVEERDSSWVEFF. The CDR3 DNA is TGCAGCGTAGAAGAACGGGACTCCTCCTGGGTCGAGTTCTTC.

The genes are TRBV4-2 and TRBJ2-7, with TRBD2 matching 10 bases. Germline assignment: CDR1 LGHNA and CDR2 YNFKEQ. The CDR3 extends over 15 amino acids. V was clipped by 1 base and J by 4 bases; unmatched bases: 4. The CDR3 loop is CASSQGVAGGYEQYF. CDR3 bases: TGTGCCAGCAGCCAAGGGGTAGCGGGGGGATACGAGCAGTACTTC.

This clonotype has ten or more counts. V gene TRBV20-1 combines with J gene TRBJ2-1, with 8 nucleotides matching TRBD2. The CDR3 extends over 13 amino acids. The V gene end was trimmed by 2 bases and the J gene end by 7 bases; junction bases not matched to a gene: 4. The germline V gene encodes CDR1 DFQATT and CDR2 SNEGSKA (reference sequence). The chain's CDR3 is CSARPGGGNEQFF. The CDR3 DNA is TGCAGTGCTAGACCCGGGGGGGGAAATGAGCAGTTCTTC.

There are many counts of this clonotype. The chain recombines TRBV24-1 with TRBJ2-3, with D possibly being TRBD1 or TRBD2 (5 bases each). V dropped 2 bases and J dropped 2 bases, with 13 bases sitting between them. Germline CDR1 is KGHDR and CDR2 is SFDVKD. This CDR3 spans 16 amino acids. The CDR3 nucleotides read TGTGCCACCAGTGATTCAGGGCGAGGGGACACAGATACGCAGTATTTT. It specifies CATSDSGRGDTDTQYF.

Ten or more counts support this clonotype. The rearrangement joins TRBV12-5 to TRBJ2-5, with D maybe TRBD1 (6 bases). V lost 3 bases to trimming and J lost 4 bases, with 21 bases between them. This CDR3 region has 17 residues. Germline V gene lookup returns CDR1 LGHNT and CDR2 FRNRAP. CDR3 nucleotide sequence: TGTGCTAGTGGTTTCCTTCCTGGGACACCCGACCGAGAGACCCAGTACTTC. Translation: CASGFLPGTPDRETQYF.

This clonotype was detected a few times. The chain joins TRBV14 to TRBJ1-1, with D hard to call. This CDR3 has 12 amino acids. Germline V gives CDR1 SGHDN, CDR2 FVKESK. V was shortened by 6 bases and J by 10 bases, with 15 bases between the two germline ends. In DNA form, the CDR3 reads TGTGCCAGCAGGCCGGAACGACGTGGAGCTTTCTTT. Translated, it gives CASRPERRGAFF.

In its sample, this clonotype was seen many times. This chain uses TRBV5-1 with TRBJ1-1; weak D call: TRBD1 (5 bases). The V gene lost 4 bases and the J gene lost 1 base, with 11 bases spanning the gap. Germline V CDR1 and CDR2: SGHRS, YFSETQ. There are 14 residues in the CDR3. The CDR3 reads CASSQLTANTEAFF. The CDR3 DNA reads as TGCGCCAGCAGCCAATTGACAGCGAACACTGAAGCTTTCTTT.

The chain has TRBV13 and TRBJ2-1, with D possibly TRBD2 on 6 matching bases. This CDR3 is 15 amino acids long. The V end lost 2 bases, the J end lost 3 bases, and 11 bases lay between the germline ends. Germline CDR1 PRHDT, CDR2 FYEKMQ (reference sequence). DNA for the CDR3: TGTGCCAGCAGCTTACTCGGGGGTTTCTACAATGAGCAGTTCTTC. Its translation: CASSLLGGFYNEQFF.

This clonotype was seen once. The gene calls are TRBV6-2 or TRBV6-3 and TRBJ2-1, with 10 bases identical to TRBD2. The CDR3 spans 16 residues. CDR1 is MNHEY, CDR2 SVGEGT, per germline. Trimming took 4 bases from V and 7 from J; bases not matched to a gene: 10. The CDR3 region is CASSSPSGLALNEQFF. CDR3 coding DNA: TGTGCCAGCAGTTCCCCCTCGGGACTAGCGTTAAATGAGCAGTTCTTC.

This clonotype has ten or more counts. The chain employs TRBV11-3 and TRBJ2-3; D not certain. V was shortened by 4 bases and J by 4 bases, with 15 bases between the two germline ends. The CDR3 is 15 amino acids. Germline loops: CDR1 SGHNT, CDR2 YENEEA. CDR3 loop: CASSSSPLAADTQYF. The CDR3 nucleotides read TGTGCCAGCAGCTCATCCCCGTTGGCGGCAGATACGCAGTATTTT.

The chain links TRBV12-3 or TRBV12-4 to TRBJ2-1, with D unclear. The V and J ends lost 2 bases and 4 bases respectively, with 6 bases between them. The CDR3 contains 13 residues. CDR3 sequence: CASSLFRYNEQFF. In DNA, the CDR3 is TGTGCCAGCAGTTTATTCCGATACAATGAGCAGTTCTTC.